This entry describes one TCR beta chain. Its antigen is unknown. The sample comes from a study of T cells in Graves' hyperthyroidism and ophthalmopathy. General study results and limits: Most expanded thyroid clonotypes above 0.001 recurred in blood.

Patients were excluded for uncontrolled infection, other autoimmune disease, pregnancy or lactation. RNA transcripts were the template for amplifying TCR beta CDR3 regions. Using the HTBI primer set, a first-round RT-PCR was run on the TCR CDR3. Each CDR3 protein is one row after TCRdb ran MiXCR on the multiplex PCR reads. The sample contains 490,000 or so distinct CDR3 sequences, about 45% of which appear only once. The TCR sequence derives from an adult woman with Graves' disease, either hyperthyroidism or ophthalmopathy (not recorded which). The source material was peripheral blood or thyroid tissue (not recorded which).

The CDR3 spells CASSIGTQGIGYGYTF. CDR3 sequence (DNA): TGTGCCAGTAGTATCGGGACACAAGGGATCGGATATGGCTACACCTTC. The chain links TRBV19 to TRBJ1-2, with D possibly being TRBD1 (6 bases). The CDR3 covers 16 residues. V was shortened by 3 bases and J by 5 bases, with 19 bases between the two germline ends. The germline CDR1 and CDR2 sequences are LNHDA and SQIVND (reference sequence).